This is a list of T cell receptor beta chains from one sample in a study of shared clonotypes between healthy human individuals. This table comes from immunoSEQ multiplex PCR, and its TCRdb copy is limited to in-frame clones, with some not included. In the table there are about 2,100,000 clones, around 93% of which are singletons. Sequenced: naive CD8+ T cells from PBMCs. The receptors stem from a man aged 18-30 years in good health. Some clones in this sample may be carry-over from other donors' samples. Each CDR3 is given without its conserved first and last residue. Expanded clones get a size class; other rows say once, few or many, or leave the size out.

size | J | V | CDR3
. | TRBJ2-3 | TRBV7-3 | ASSFLSAADTQY
. | TRBJ2-7 | TRBV2 | ASMGVKGEEY
. | TRBJ1-1 | TRBV5-1 | ASSLAGTGSNTEAF
. | TRBJ2-7 | TRBV7-9 | ASRPIDTYEQY
. | TRBJ2-3 | TRBV4-1 | ASSHATGGLGDTQY
. | TRBJ2-7 | TRBV2 | ASSWGQGPFYEQY
few | TRBJ2-7 | TRBV7-9 | ASSRTSGSSYEQY
. | TRBJ2-7 | TRBV27 | ASSLRSRAHYEQY
. | TRBJ1-5 | TRBV4-1 | ASSQVSGNQPQH
. | TRBJ2-1 | TRBV5-8 | ASSHPTGSRSYNEQF
. | TRBJ2-7 | TRBV10-3 | AIRTGSEQY
. | TRBJ2-1 | TRBV13 | ASMFGFNEQF
. | TRBJ1-5 | TRBV25-1 | ASSEGQGMYQPQH
. | TRBJ2-1 | TRBV7-9 | ASSPGPLTYNEQF
. | TRBJ2-5 | TRBV14 | ASSQFQTGDRGQETQY
once | TRBJ1-2 | TRBV6-1 | ASSETRQGADGYT
. | TRBJ2-7 | TRBV27 | ASRQGGTYEQY
. | TRBJ2-7 | TRBV4-3 | ASSLSQSGYEQY
few | TRBJ1-1 | TRBV7-9 | ASSWTGVDTEAF
few | TRBJ2-1 | TRBV10-3 | AISTGGYNEQF
. | TRBJ1-5 | TRBV4-3 | ASSQGQGGQPQH
. | TRBJ2-7 | TRBV27 | ASSTTGGYYYEQY
. | TRBJ2-2 | TRBV29-1 | SILGGGNTGELF
. | TRBJ1-5 | TRBV13 | ASSVGPDQPQH
. | TRBJ1-1 | TRBV27 | ASSFRQGAEAF
. | TRBJ1-1 | TRBV7-9 | ASSPWENTEAF
. | TRBJ1-4 | TRBV5-5 | ASSLGPGFNEKLF
few | TRBJ1-2 | TRBV14 | ASSLYHRDFPGYT
. | TRBJ1-5 | TRBV27 | ASNSPRFRGHREDQPQH
. | TRBJ1-2 | TRBV9 | ASSVGERHYGYT
. | TRBJ2-7 | TRBV30 | AWSAQQGINFYEQY
. | TRBJ2-7 | TRBV13 | ASSLAVAGVSEQY
. | TRBJ2-2 | TRBV7-9 | ASRTGTSATGELF
. | TRBJ2-7 | TRBV6-5 | ASSSGTVDEQY
. | TRBJ2-5 | TRBV9 | ASSVGSGLMETQY
. | TRBJ1-3 | TRBV2 | ASSERGRDSGNTIY
. | TRBJ2-3 | TRBV14 | ASSDWDSTDTQY
. | TRBJ2-1 | TRBV19 | ASSMEGAYNEQF
. | TRBJ1-1 | TRBV15 | ATSSDWSSTEAF
. | TRBJ2-1 | TRBV7-9 | ASSLGRRSGSPDEQF
. | TRBJ1-1 | TRBV30 | AWTPTLSLGNTEAF
once | TRBJ2-7 | TRBV10-1 | ASSGLRGYEQY
once | TRBJ1-4 | TRBV4-3 | ASSSGTGGGEKLF
. | TRBJ1-1 | TRBV27 | ASSLQLNTEAF
. | TRBJ2-3 | TRBV29-1 | SVVGGLLSDTQY
. | TRBJ1-2 | TRBV5-1 | ASSLIGVNSYT
. | TRBJ2-3 | TRBV21-1 | ASSNGDRLHFRALGTQY
. | TRBJ2-1 | TRBV7-9 | ASSPGGGQSSYNEQF